The subject of this entry is one TCR beta chain. The antigen is undetermined. The data originate from a study of graft-versus-host responses after intestinal transplantation. Study details: Induction with anti-thymocyte globulin, then tacrolimus and steroids for around three years, was given to all recipients.

V lost 3 bases, J lost 1 base, and 10 bases lay in between. Germline assignment: CDR1 MNHEY and CDR2 SMNVEV (reference sequence). This CDR3 contains 14 residues. Sequencing used immunoSEQ multiplex PCR; TCRdb keeps in-frame clones, though not all of them. The sample contains about 25,000 clones, about 95% of which appear only once. Findings and limits, study-wide: High graft-versus-host to host-versus-graft T cell clonal ratios marked allografts of patients with graft-donor macrochimerism.

The chain is built from TRBV27 and TRBJ2-7; D possibly corresponds to TRBD2 (5 bases). The origin of this receptor is a human patient who received an intestinal transplant, so some T cells may come from the graft donor. The material was PBMCs, obtained roughly 32 days after intestinal transplant. CDR3 region: CASSFQPGSYEQYF. The CDR3 region has the DNA TGTGCCAGCAGTTTTCAACCGGGGTCCTACGAGCAGTACTTC.